The present T cell receptor beta chain was sequenced within a study of blood T cell repertoires in COVID-19. On the study more broadly: The cDNA or gDNA used as material had been derived from T cells, B-cell-depleted T cells, or PBMCs.

Data came from immunoSEQ multiplex PCR; TCRdb stores just in-frame clones and leaves some out. The sample shows about 210,000 clones, about four fifths of them seen only once. Germline trimming cut 4 bases from V and 8 bases from J; bases unmatched to any gene: 8. The germline V gene encodes CDR1 SGHKS and CDR2 YYEKEE (reference sequence). CDR3 length: 13 residues. This sequence originates from a woman in her fifties or sixties with active or convalescent COVID-19. What was sequenced was peripheral blood. J is TRBJ1-2 and V is TRBV5-5; 7 bases align to TRBD1. The CDR3 DNA reads TGTGCCAGCAGCCCGAGGGGGCCTCGAGGCTACACCTTC. Amino acid sequence: CASSPRGPRGYTF.